A single sample is the source of the 26 T cell receptor beta chains below, sequenced in a study of cytomegalovirus exposure and HLA in healthy donors (dated by TCRdb to the late 2010s). Library preparation was by the immunoSEQ multiplex PCR assay. A mixture of 60 forward primers for TCR Vbeta segments and 13 reverse primers for TCR Jbeta segments was used in the multiplex PCR. Held by TCRdb, this immuneACCESS table contains in-frame sequences only and omits some clones. Under half of the omission traces to an unresolved V gene where checked; the cause of the rest is unknown. Counted in this sample were about 85,000 clones; around 66% of them appeared once. Clones ranked in the top ten supply 3.5% to 4.5% of the sample. The specimen sequenced was PBMCs. These receptors were collected from a man under 40 in good health and CMV-seronegative.

The CDR3: CASSFRGREYEQYF. The CDR3 DNA reads as TGTGCCAGCAGCTTTCGGGGGCGGGAGTACGAGCAGTACTTC. This sequence joins TRBV11-2 and TRBJ2-7, with D tentatively TRBD2 (7 bases). CDR1 SGHAT and CDR2 FQNNGV come from the germline V gene. V was pared by 3 bases and J by 4 bases, with 13 bases between. The CDR3 loop spans 14 amino acids.

J is TRBJ1-3 and V is TRBV28, with a possible D match to TRBD1 (5 bases). V lost 8 bases to trimming and J lost 4 bases, with 18 bases between them. Germline CDR1 reads MDHEN; CDR2 reads SYDVKM. The CDR3 totals 15 residues. CDR3 in amino acids: CASSAGGGKGNTIYF. CDR3 DNA sequence: TGTGCCAGCTCGGCGGGGGGAGGTAAAGGAAACACCATATATTTT.

Only a few counts were recorded for this clone. The rearrangement uses TRBV4-1 and TRBJ2-3, with no clear D. Trimming removed 2 bases at V and 8 bases at J, with 11 bases between. The CDR3 is 13 residues long. The germline V gene has CDR1 MGHRA and CDR2 YSYEKL. CDR3 nucleotides: TGCGCCAGCAGCCAATCGTCCCGCGGTACGCAGTATTTT. Amino acids: CASSQSSRGTQYF.

Comment on this clone: The junction departs from the called germline gene at one end, perhaps through a read error. The chain couples TRBV25-1 to TRBJ1-6; D uncertain. This CDR3 contains 16 residues. Germline CDR1 is MGHDK and CDR2 is SYGVNS. The CDR3 nucleotides are TGTGCCAGCAGTGAATCGTCAGGCTCCTTTAATTCACCCCTCCACTTT. As protein: CASSESSGSFNSPLHF.

To note about this clone: The same CDR3 is also encoded by other DNA sequences in this sample. This chain connects TRBV5-1 to TRBJ1-1, with TRBD1 matching 7 bases. Trimming removed 0 bases from V and 5 bases from J; junction bases left unmatched: 4. CDR1 is SGHRS and CDR2 is YFSETQ in the germline V gene. The CDR3 covers 14 residues. For the CDR3, the DNA is TGCGCCAGCAGCTTGGAACAGGGGCGGACTGAAGCTTTCTTT. This sequence encodes CASSLEQGRTEAFF.

This chain's CDR3 is CASGTSRGYEAFF. DNA of the CDR3: TGTGCCAGCGGCACCAGTAGGGGCTATGAAGCTTTCTTT. The chain carries TRBV11-2 and TRBJ1-1; tentatively, D is TRBD1 (5 bases). V shed 8 bases and J shed 7 bases, with 17 bases lying between them. The CDR3 sequence is 13 residues long. Germline assignment: CDR1 SGHAT and CDR2 FQNNGV. Full variable domain (remainder filled in from reference TRBV11-2 and TRBJ1-1): EAGVAQSPRYKIIEKRQSVAFWCNPISGHATLYWYQQILGQGPKLLIQFQNNGVVDDSQLPKDRFSAERLKGVDSTLKIQPAKLEDSAVYLCASGTSRGYEAFFGQGTRLTVV.

The J gene is TRBJ2-3, the V gene TRBV29-1; perhaps TRBD2 as D (7 bases). The V end lost 3 bases, the J end lost 2 bases, and 12 bases lay between the germline ends. From germline, CDR1 is SQVTM and CDR2 ANQGSEA. This CDR3 has 14 amino acids. The CDR3 sequence is CSVEGGAPTDTQYF. As DNA, the CDR3 is TGCAGCGTTGAGGGGGGGGCCCCCACAGATACGCAGTATTTT.

This clone was seen a few times. The rearrangement links TRBV10-3 to TRBJ1-5, with TRBD1 as a possible D gene (5 bases). The germline gives CDR1 ENHRY, CDR2 SYGVKD. The CDR3 is 15 residues long. V was clipped by 0 bases and J by 3 bases, with 9 bases between them. The CDR3 spells CAISESTEPNQPQHF. The CDR3 DNA sequence: TGTGCCATCAGTGAGTCGACAGAGCCCAATCAGCCCCAGCATTTT.

The chain couples TRBV9 to TRBJ2-2; 11 positions agree with TRBD2. V lost 4 bases, J lost 4 bases, and 6 bases stayed unmatched. The CDR3 totals 16 residues. Per germline, CDR1 SGDLS and CDR2 YYNGEE. CDR3 loop: CASSFLAGGGTGELFF. In DNA, the CDR3 is TGTGCCAGCAGCTTCCTAGCGGGAGGTGGCACCGGGGAGCTGTTTTTT.

V and J are TRBV5-4 and TRBJ2-3; perhaps TRBD2 as D (5 bases). Germline V gives CDR1 SGHNT, CDR2 YYREEE (reference sequence). V lost 1 base and J 4 bases, leaving 16 bases between the germline ends. This CDR3 has 16 residues. CDR3 amino acids: CASSLLALGNPDTQYF. The CDR3 nucleotides read TGTGCCAGCAGCTTGTTAGCACTAGGGAATCCAGATACGCAGTATTTT.

The chain recombines TRBV2 with TRBJ1-2; TRBD1 agrees at 9 bases. The CDR3 runs 13 residues. Germline lookup yields CDR1 SNHLY and CDR2 FYNNEI. The ends lost 6 bases at V and 5 bases at J; junction bases unmatched: 4. Here the CDR3 reads CASRAGTGYGYTF. In nucleotides, the CDR3 is TGTGCCAGCAGGGCCGGGACAGGGTATGGCTACACCTTC.

The V gene is TRBV4-2, the J gene TRBJ2-5; 12 positions match TRBD2. Germline lookup yields CDR1 LGHNA and CDR2 YNFKEQ. V gave up 0 bases and J gave up 5 bases; unmatched junction bases: 7. The CDR3 sequence is 17 residues long. The CDR3 DNA reads as TGTGCCAGCAGCCAAGATCCCCTAGCGGGGGGGCTGGAGACCCAGTACTTC. Translated: CASSQDPLAGGLETQYF.

The rearrangement uses TRBV5-1 and TRBJ2-6, with a possible D match to TRBD1 (5 bases). V was cut by 0 bases and J by 0 bases, with 19 bases left in between. The CDR3 sequence is 20 residues long. Germline loops: CDR1 SGHRS, CDR2 YFSETQ. The CDR3 bases are TGCGCCAGCAGCTTGGGAGTGGCAGGGTCCCTATTCTCTGGGGCCAACGTCCTGACTTTC. Translation gives CASSLGVAGSLFSGANVLTF.

On this clone itself: A read error may account for a junction end that differs from germline. V gene TRBV2 combines with J gene TRBJ2-7, with 11 bases that match TRBD1. Germline V gene lookup returns CDR1 SNHLY and CDR2 FYNNEI. The CDR3 extends over 11 amino acids. The chain's CDR3 is CASSWTGGLNF. The CDR3 nucleotides read TGTGCCAGCAGTTGGACAGGGGGCTTGAACTTC.

The J gene is TRBJ2-3, the V gene TRBV27; 14 nucleotides match TRBD2. The CDR3 consists of 15 residues. V was clipped by 6 bases and J by 7 bases; unmatched bases: 6. Germline CDR1 MNHEY, CDR2 SMNVEV (reference sequence). The DNA for the CDR3 is TGTGCCAGCAGGGAAGGACTAGCGGGGGGTTATACGCAGTATTTT. As protein: CASREGLAGGYTQYF.

The V and J genes are TRBV6-1 and TRBJ2-7; D gene ambiguous. CDR3 length: 15 residues. V was pared by 10 bases and J by 3 bases, with 22 bases between. Germline V gene lookup returns CDR1 MNHNS and CDR2 SASEGT. This CDR3 is CATNLGGVGFYEQYF. Written as DNA, the CDR3 is TGTGCCACCAACCTTGGCGGAGTCGGGTTCTACGAGCAGTACTTC.

As regards this clone: Different DNA sequences within this sample yield the same CDR3. The chain joins TRBV10-3 to TRBJ1-5; TRBD1 might be the D (5 bases). V was cut by 0 bases and J by 5 bases, with 11 bases left in between. The germline gives CDR1 ENHRY, CDR2 SYGVKD. The CDR3 extends over 15 amino acids. CDR3 sequence reads: CAISESQGGDQPQHF. In DNA, the CDR3 is TGTGCCATCAGTGAGTCCCAGGGCGGCGATCAGCCCCAGCATTTT.

V and J are TRBV27 and TRBJ1-2, with D perhaps matching TRBD1 (5 bases). The CDR3 contains 15 residues. The V gene lost 6 bases and the J gene lost 2 bases, with 16 bases spanning the gap. Germline CDR1 MNHEY, CDR2 SMNVEV (reference sequence). In nucleotides, the CDR3 is TGTGCCAGCAGCCTTCAAGGGGCCTTAAACTATGGCTACACCTTC. Translation gives CASSLQGALNYGYTF.

The chain combines TRBV2 with TRBJ2-7; 8 nucleotides line up with TRBD1. Looked up from germline, CDR1 is SNHLY and CDR2 is FYNNEI. V lost 6 bases to trimming and J lost 5 bases; unmatched junction nucleotides: 6. The CDR3 has 13 residues. CDR3 region: CASSQDRENEQYF. As DNA, the CDR3 is TGTGCCAGCAGCCAGGACAGGGAAAACGAGCAGTACTTC.

The chain has TRBV7-6 and TRBJ2-5; D might be TRBD2 (7 bases). Per germline, CDR1 SGHVS and CDR2 FNYEAQ. Deletions cut 0 bases from V and 5 bases from J, with 13 bases between. The CDR3 loop spans 15 amino acids. The CDR3 sequence: CASSLAGGPEETQYF. CDR3 nucleotides: TGTGCCAGCAGCTTAGCGGGGGGGCCGGAGGAGACCCAGTACTTC.

CDR3 bases: TGTGCCAGCAGTTGGGGGGTTGGGGTTCAGCCCCAGCATTTT. Translation: CASSWGVGVQPQHF. The chain has TRBV6-1 and TRBJ1-5, with TRBD1 as a possible D gene (5 bases). Germline V CDR1 and CDR2: MNHNS, SASEGT. V was trimmed by 5 bases and J by 6 bases, leaving 14 bases between them. The CDR3 contains 14 residues.

This chain links TRBV19 with TRBJ2-1; D is ambiguous. Trimming stripped 6 bases from V and 7 bases from J, with 16 bases between. CDR1 is LNHDA and CDR2 is SQIVND in the germline V gene (reference sequence). CDR3 length equals 14 residues. CDR3: CASSISGPLNEQFF. In DNA, the CDR3 is TGTGCCAGTAGCATATCGGGTCCTCTAAATGAGCAGTTCTTC.

This clone has just a few counts. J is TRBJ1-5 and V is TRBV5-8; the D is unclear. The CDR3 loop spans 13 amino acids. Trimming took 6 bases from V and 4 from J, leaving 11 bases between them. The V gene's germline CDR1 is SGHTS and CDR2 YDEGEE. The CDR3 nucleotides are TGTGCCAGCACTCTAAGCCAAAATCAGCCCCAGCATTTT. It is translated as CASTLSQNQPQHF.

This rearrangement joins TRBV5-1 to TRBJ2-7; D possibly corresponds to TRBD2 (6 bases). V lost 5 bases to trimming and J lost 0 bases, with 12 bases between them. CDR1 SGHRS and CDR2 YFSETQ come from the germline V gene. The CDR3 runs to 14 residues. CDR3 amino acids: CASSSRLGSYEQYF. The CDR3 nucleotides are TGCGCCAGCAGTTCCAGACTAGGCTCCTACGAGCAGTACTTC.

This chain links TRBV11-2 with TRBJ2-5; TRBD2 agrees at 10 bases. With V trimmed by 3 bases and J by 5 bases, 12 bases remained unmatched. The CDR3 extends over 17 amino acids. Germline V gene lookup returns CDR1 SGHAT and CDR2 FQNNGV. CDR3 amino acids: CASSFRTKAGGMETQYF. CDR3 nucleotides: TGTGCCAGCAGCTTTCGGACTAAAGCGGGAGGGATGGAGACCCAGTACTTC.

The V and J genes are TRBV6-4 and TRBJ2-6, with 8 bases fitting TRBD1. Germline CDR1 reads MRHNA; CDR2 reads SNTAGT. The CDR3 is made up of 19 amino acids. With V trimmed by 6 bases and J by 0 bases, 13 bases remained unmatched. The CDR3 coding sequence is TGTGCCAGCAGCGGTCCCGGGACAGGTTCCAGCTCTGGGGCCAACGTCCTGACTTTC. The encoded protein is CASSGPGTGSSSGANVLTF.